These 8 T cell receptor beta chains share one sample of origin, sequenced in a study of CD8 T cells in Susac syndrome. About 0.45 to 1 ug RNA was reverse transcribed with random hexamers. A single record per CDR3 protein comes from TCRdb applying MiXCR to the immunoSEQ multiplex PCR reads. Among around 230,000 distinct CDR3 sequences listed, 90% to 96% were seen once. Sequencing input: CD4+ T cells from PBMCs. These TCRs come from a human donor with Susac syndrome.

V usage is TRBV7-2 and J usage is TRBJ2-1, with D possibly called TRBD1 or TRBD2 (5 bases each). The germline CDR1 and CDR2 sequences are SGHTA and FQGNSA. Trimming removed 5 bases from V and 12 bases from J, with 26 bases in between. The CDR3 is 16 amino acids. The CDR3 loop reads CASSPPSEGYRSRQFF. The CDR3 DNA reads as TGTGCCAGCAGCCCGCCGAGTGAGGGGTATCGGAGTCGGCAGTTCTTC.

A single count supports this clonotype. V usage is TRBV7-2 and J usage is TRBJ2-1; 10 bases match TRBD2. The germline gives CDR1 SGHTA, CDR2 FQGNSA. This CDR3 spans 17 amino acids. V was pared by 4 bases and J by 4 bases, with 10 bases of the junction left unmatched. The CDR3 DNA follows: TGTGCCAGCAGCTCCCCGGTCTCTAGCGGGAGTTACAATGAGCAGTTCTTC. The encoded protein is CASSSPVSSGSYNEQFF.

CDR3 DNA: TGTGCCAGCAGCTTGACGGGGGCGCGGGCAGATACGCAGTATTTT. This sequence encodes CASSLTGARADTQYF. The V call is TRBV7-3, the J call TRBJ2-3; D might be TRBD1 or TRBD2, each matching 6 bases. Deletions cut 3 bases from V and 4 bases from J, with 14 bases between. The germline CDR1 and CDR2 sequences are SGHTA and FQGTGA. This CDR3 spans 15 amino acids.

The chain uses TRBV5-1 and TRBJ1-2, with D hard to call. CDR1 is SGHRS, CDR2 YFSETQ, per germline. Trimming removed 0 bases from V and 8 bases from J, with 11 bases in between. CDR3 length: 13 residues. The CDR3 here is CASSLVPMEGYTF. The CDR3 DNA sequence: TGCGCCAGCAGCTTGGTTCCAATGGAGGGCTACACCTTC.

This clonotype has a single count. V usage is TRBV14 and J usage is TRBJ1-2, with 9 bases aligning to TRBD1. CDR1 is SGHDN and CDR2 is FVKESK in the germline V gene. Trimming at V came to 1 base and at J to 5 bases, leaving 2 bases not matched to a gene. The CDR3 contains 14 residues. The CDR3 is CASSQAGTGYGYTF. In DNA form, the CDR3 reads TGTGCCAGCAGCCAAGCTGGGACAGGGTATGGCTACACCTTC.

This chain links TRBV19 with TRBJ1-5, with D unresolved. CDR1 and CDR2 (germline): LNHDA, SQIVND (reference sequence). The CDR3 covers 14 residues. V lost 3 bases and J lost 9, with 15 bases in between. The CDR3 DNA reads TGTGCCAGTAGTATCCCCGGTTCTCGCTCGCCCCAGCATTTT. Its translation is CASSIPGSRSPQHF.

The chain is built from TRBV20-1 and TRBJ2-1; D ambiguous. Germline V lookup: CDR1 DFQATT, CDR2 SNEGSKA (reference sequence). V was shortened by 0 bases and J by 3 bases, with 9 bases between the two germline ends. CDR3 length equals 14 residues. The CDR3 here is CSAREPKRYNEQFF. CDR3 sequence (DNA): TGCAGTGCTAGAGAGCCGAAGCGCTACAATGAGCAGTTCTTC.

The CDR3 reads CASSRPNEQYF. DNA of the CDR3: TGTGCCAGCAGCAGACCGAACGAGCAGTACTTC. The chain has TRBV21-1 and TRBJ2-7. TRBV21-1 is an annotated pseudogene. This CDR3 spans 11 amino acids.